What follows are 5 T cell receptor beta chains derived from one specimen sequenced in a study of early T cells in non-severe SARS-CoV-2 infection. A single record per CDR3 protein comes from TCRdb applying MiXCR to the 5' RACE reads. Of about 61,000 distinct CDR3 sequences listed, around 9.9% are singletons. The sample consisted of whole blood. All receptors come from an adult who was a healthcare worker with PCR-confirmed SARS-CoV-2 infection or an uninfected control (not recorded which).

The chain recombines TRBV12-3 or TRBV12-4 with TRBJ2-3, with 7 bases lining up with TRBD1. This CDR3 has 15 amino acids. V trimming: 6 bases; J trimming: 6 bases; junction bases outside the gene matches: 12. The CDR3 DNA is TGTGCCAGCAGCTGTGACAGGGTAGATTGCGATACGCAGTATTTT. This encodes CASSCDRVDCDTQYF.

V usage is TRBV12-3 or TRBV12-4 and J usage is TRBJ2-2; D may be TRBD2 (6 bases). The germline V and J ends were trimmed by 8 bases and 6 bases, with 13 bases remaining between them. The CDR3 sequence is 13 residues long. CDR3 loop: CASRGGVPGELFF. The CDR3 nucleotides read TGTGCCAGCCGAGGAGGGGTCCCCGGGGAGCTGTTTTTT.

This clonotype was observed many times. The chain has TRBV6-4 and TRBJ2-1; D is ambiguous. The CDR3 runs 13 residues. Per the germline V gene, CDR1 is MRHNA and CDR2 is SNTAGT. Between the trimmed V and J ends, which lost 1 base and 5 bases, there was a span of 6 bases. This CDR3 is CASSDWRHNEQFF. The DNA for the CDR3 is TGTGCCAGCAGTGACTGGCGGCACAATGAGCAGTTCTTC.

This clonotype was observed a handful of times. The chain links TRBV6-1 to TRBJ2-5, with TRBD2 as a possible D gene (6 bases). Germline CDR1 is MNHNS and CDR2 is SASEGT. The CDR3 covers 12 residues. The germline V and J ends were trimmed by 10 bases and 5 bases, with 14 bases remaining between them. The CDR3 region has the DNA TGTGCCACAGCCGGAGGGGACGAGACCCAGTACTTC. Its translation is CATAGGDETQYF.

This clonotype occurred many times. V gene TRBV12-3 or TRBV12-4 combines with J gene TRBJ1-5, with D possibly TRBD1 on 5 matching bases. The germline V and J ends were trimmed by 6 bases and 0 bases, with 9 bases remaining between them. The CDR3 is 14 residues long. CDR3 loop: CASSDSYSNQPQHF. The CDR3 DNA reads TGTGCCAGCAGCGACAGTTATAGCAATCAGCCCCAGCATTTT.